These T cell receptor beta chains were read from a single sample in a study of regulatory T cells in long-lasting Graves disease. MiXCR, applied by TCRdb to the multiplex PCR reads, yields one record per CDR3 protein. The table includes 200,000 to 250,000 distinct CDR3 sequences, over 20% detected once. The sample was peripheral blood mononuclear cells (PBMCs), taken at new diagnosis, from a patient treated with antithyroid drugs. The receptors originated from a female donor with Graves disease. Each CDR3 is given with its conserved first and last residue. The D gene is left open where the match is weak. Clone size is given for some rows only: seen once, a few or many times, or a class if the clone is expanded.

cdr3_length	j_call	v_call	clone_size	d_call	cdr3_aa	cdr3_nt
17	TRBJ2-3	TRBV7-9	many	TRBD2	CASSTTGTSGEYYTQYF	TGTGCCAGCAGCACAACCGGGACTAGCGGGGAATATTATACGCAGTATTTT
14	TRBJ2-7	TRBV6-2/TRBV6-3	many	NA	CASSHGGMIHEQYF	TGTGCCTCCAGCCATGGGGGAATGATCCACGAGCAGTACTTC
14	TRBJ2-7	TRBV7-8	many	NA	CASSLAQTSYEQYF	TGTGCCAGCAGCTTAGCGCAGACTAGCTACGAGCAGTACTTC
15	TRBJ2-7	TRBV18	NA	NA	CASSAQGYDSYEQYF	TGTGCCAGCTCAGCTCAGGGTTACGACTCCTACGAGCAGTACTTC
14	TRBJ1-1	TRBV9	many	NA	CASSDGRPNTEAFF	TGTGCCAGCAGCGACGGACGGCCGAACACTGAAGCTTTCTTT
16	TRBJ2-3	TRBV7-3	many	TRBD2	CASSSRRVAGGATQYF	TGTGCCAGCAGCTCCCGCCGGGTAGCGGGAGGAGCTACGCAGTATTTT
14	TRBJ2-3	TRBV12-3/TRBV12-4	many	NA	CASSLMGITDTQYF	TGTGCCAGCAGTTTAATGGGTATCACAGATACGCAGTATTTT
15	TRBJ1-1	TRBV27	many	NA	CASSPTPTAGTEAFF	TGTGCCAGCAGTCCTACCCCCACAGCTGGCACTGAAGCTTTCTTT
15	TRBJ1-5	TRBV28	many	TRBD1	CASSLADRGMLPQHF	TGTGCCAGCAGTTTAGCGGACAGGGGGATGTTGCCCCAGCATTTT
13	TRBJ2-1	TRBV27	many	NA	CASSLGLNWEQFF	TGTGCCAGCAGTTTAGGGTTGAATTGGGAGCAGTTCTTC
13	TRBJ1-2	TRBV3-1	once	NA	CASSGEGDYGYTF	TGTGCCAGCAGCGGAGAGGGGGACTATGGCTACACCTTC
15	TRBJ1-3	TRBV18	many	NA	CASSLTIPSGNTIYF	TGTGCCAGCTCCCTCACTATCCCCTCTGGAAACACCATATATTTT
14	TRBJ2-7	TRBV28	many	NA	CASSLDSGKNEQYF	TGTGCCAGCAGTTTAGATTCGGGTAAGAACGAGCAGTACTTC
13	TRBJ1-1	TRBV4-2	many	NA	CASSRDQTEEAFF	TGTGCCAGCAGCCGCGATCAAACAGAGGAAGCTTTCTTT
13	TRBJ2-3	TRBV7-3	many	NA	CASSLQGLNTQYF	TGTGCCAGCAGCTTACAGGGATTAAATACGCAGTATTTT
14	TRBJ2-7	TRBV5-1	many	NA	CASSLDSRGYEQYF	TGCGCCAGCAGCTTGGACAGTCGGGGATACGAGCAGTACTTC
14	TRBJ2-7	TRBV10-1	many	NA	CAISDYPYPNEQYF	TGCGCCATCTCGGACTACCCTTACCCTAACGAGCAGTACTTC
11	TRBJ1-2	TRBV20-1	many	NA	CSARLDQRYTF	TGCAGTGCTAGGTTGGACCAGCGCTACACCTTC
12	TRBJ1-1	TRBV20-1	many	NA	CSAQDPNTEAFF	TGCAGTGCCCAGGACCCGAACACTGAAGCTTTCTTT
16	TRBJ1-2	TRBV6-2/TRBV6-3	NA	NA	CASSYRDGLGPSGYTF	TGTGCCAGCAGTTACCGAGATGGACTCGGACCCTCAGGCTACACCTTC
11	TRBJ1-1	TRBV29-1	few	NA	CSVALGPEAFF	TGCAGCGTCGCTCTGGGCCCTGAAGCTTTCTTT
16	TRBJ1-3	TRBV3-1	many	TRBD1	CASSPGGQHSGNTIYF	TGTGCCAGCAGCCCAGGGGGCCAACACTCTGGAAACACCATATATTTT
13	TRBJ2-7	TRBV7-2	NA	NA	CASSLVGYYEQYF	TGTGCCAGCAGCTTAGTCGGCTACTACGAGCAGTACTTC
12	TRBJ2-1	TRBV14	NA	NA	CASSRLGDEQFF	TGTGCCAGCAGCCGCTTAGGGGATGAGCAGTTCTTC
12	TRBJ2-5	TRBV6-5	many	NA	CASSYLRETQYF	TGTGCCAGCAGTTACCTGAGGGAGACCCAGTACTTC
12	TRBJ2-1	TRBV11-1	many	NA	CASSLRSGEQFF	TGTGCCAGCAGCTTACGTAGTGGTGAGCAGTTCTTC
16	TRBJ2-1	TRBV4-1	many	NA	CASSQVPDRAYNEQFF	TGCGCCAGCAGCCAAGTCCCGGACAGAGCCTACAATGAGCAGTTCTTC
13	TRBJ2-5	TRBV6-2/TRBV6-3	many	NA	CASSYLPLGTQYF	TGTGCCAGCAGTTACCTGCCGTTGGGGACCCAGTACTTC
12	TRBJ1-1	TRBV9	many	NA	CASSVGGAEAFF	TGTGCCAGCAGCGTAGGCGGGGCTGAAGCTTTCTTT
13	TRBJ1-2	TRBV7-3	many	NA	CASSLTPLGGYTF	TGTGCCAGCAGCTTAACTCCCCTGGGAGGCTACACCTTC
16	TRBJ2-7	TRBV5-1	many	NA	CASSLAPTGGSYEQYF	TGCGCCAGCAGCTTGGCCCCAACCGGGGGTTCCTACGAGCAGTACTTC
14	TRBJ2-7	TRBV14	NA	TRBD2	CASSPRESFYEQYF	TGTGCCAGCAGCCCGCGGGAGAGCTTTTACGAGCAGTACTTC
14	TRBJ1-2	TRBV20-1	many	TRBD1	CSAKIRQGGYGYTF	TGCAGTGCTAAGATTAGACAGGGTGGTTATGGCTACACCTTC
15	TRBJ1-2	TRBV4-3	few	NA	CASSPSWGVEYGYTF	TGCGCCAGCAGCCCCTCCTGGGGGGTAGAGTATGGCTACACCTTC
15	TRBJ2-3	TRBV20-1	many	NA	CSARDSIKGGDTQYF	TGCAGTGCTAGAGATTCAATTAAGGGCGGAGATACGCAGTATTTT
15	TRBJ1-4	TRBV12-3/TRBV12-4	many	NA	CASSLRSKGGEKLFF	TGTGCCAGCAGTTTACGGTCTAAAGGGGGTGAAAAACTGTTTTTT
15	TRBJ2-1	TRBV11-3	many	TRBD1	CASSLRTGSYNEQFF	TGTGCCAGCAGCTTAAGGACAGGATCCTACAATGAGCAGTTCTTC
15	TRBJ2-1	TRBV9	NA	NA	CASSVRWGLDNEQFF	TGTGCCAGCAGCGTCAGGTGGGGTCTGGACAATGAGCAGTTCTTC
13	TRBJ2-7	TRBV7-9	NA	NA	CASSSTANYEQYF	TGTGCCAGCAGCTCGACAGCCAACTACGAGCAGTACTTC
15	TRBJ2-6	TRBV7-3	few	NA	CASSPALAGANVLTF	TGTGCCAGCAGCCCGGCTCTTGCCGGGGCCAACGTCCTGACTTTC